This TCR beta chain originates from a study of blood T cell repertoires in COVID-19. For the study at large: In each case, the material was cDNA or gDNA derived from T cells, B-cell-depleted T cells, or PBMCs.

The CDR3 loop spans 16 amino acids. The V gene lost 3 bases and the J gene lost 0 bases, with 15 bases spanning the gap. Germline CDR1 is SGDLS and CDR2 is YYNGEE. TCRdb's copy holds only in-frame clones and misses some; the assay was immunoSEQ multiplex PCR. The table includes 450,000 or so clones, 70% to 90% detected once. The source is a young man with COVID-19, enrolled during active disease. The V call is TRBV9, the J call TRBJ1-1, with D perhaps matching TRBD1 (5 bases). Sequenced input: peripheral blood. Written as DNA, the CDR3 is TGTGCCAGCAGCGCGGGGGTGGGAAGGGTGAACACTGAAGCTTTCTTT. It codes for CASSAGVGRVNTEAFF.